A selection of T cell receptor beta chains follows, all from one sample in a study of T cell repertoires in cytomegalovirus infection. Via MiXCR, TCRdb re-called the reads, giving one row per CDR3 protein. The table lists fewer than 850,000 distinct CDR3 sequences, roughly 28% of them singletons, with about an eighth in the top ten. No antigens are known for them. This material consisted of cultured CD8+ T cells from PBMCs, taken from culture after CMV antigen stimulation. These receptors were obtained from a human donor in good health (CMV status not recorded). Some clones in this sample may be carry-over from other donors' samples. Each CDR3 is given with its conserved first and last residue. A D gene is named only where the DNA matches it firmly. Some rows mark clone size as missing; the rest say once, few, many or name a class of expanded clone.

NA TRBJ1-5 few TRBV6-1 TGTGCCAGCAGTGCGAGTCTATATAGCAATCAGCCCCAGCATTTT CASSASLYSNQPQHF
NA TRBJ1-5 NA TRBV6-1 TGTGCCAGCTGGGGGGGTGGTCAGCCCCAGCATTTT CASWGGGQPQHF
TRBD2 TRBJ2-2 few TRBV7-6 TGTGCCAGCAGCCTGTGGACTAGCGGGGGGGCGAACACCGGGGAGCTGTTTTTT CASSLWTSGGANTGELFF
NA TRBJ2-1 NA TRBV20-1 TGCAGTGCTAGAGATCGAGGGAGAGAGCAGTTCTTC CSARDRGREQFF
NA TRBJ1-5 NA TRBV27 TGTGCCAGCACCAACTCACCCTATGATGGCAATCAGCCCCAGCATTTT CASTNSPYDGNQPQHF
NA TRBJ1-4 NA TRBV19 TGTGCCAGTACCTGGACGAATCTAGTGACTAATGAAAAACTGTTTTTT CASTWTNLVTNEKLFF
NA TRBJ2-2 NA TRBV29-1 TGCAGCGTTGACGGCGGAGGCTCGAACACCGGGGAGCTGTTTTTT CSVDGGGSNTGELFF
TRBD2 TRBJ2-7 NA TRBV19 TGTGCCAGTAGTTCGGGGGGTTTTTCCGAGCAGTACTTC CASSSGGFSEQYF
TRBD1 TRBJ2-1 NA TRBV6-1 TGTGCCAGCAGTTACGGGGGGACAGGGTTACCCGGTGAGCAGTTCTTC CASSYGGTGLPGEQFF
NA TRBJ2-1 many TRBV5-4 TGTGCCAGCAGAGGGTTTGGGACGAATGAGCAGTTCTTC CASRGFGTNEQFF
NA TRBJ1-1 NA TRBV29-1 TGCAGTGCCCGCATCGGGGGGCTGGGCACTGAAGCTTTCTTT CSARIGGLGTEAFF
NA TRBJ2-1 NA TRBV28 TGTGCCAGCAGTCCCTCCTCCCGGGGGGCTTACAATGAGCAGTTCTTC CASSPSSRGAYNEQFF
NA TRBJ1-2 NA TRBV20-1 TGCAGTGCTAGAAGGGGGGCCCTTAATTATGGCTACACCTTC CSARRGALNYGYTF
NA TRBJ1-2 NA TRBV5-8 TGTGCCAGCAGCTATTACCGGGGCGCCTTC CASSYYRGAF
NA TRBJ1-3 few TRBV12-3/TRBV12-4 TGTGCCAGCAGTTTTATGGTGGTGGGCCGCCCCTCTGGAAACACCATATATTTT CASSFMVVGRPSGNTIYF
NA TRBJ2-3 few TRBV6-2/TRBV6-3 TGTGCCAGCACCAACCCCCCAGATACGCAGTATTTT CASTNPPDTQYF
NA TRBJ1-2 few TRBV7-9 TGTGCCAGCAGCTTCGGACAGTGGGCCCGCTATGGCTACACCTTC CASSFGQWARYGYTF
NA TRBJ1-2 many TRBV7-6 TGTGCCAGCAGCTTAACGGAATACTATGGCTACACCTTC CASSLTEYYGYTF
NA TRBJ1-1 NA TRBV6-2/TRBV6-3 TGTGCCAGCAGTTACCCCCCGGGGTCCGTTTTGAACACTGAAGCTTTCTTT CASSYPPGSVLNTEAFF
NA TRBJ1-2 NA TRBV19 TGTGCCAGTACCCCCGGGGGGGCCGGTGGCTACACCTTC CASTPGGAGGYTF
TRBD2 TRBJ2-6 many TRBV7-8 TGTGCCAGCGCGGGTAGCGGGTTTGACGGGGCCAACGTCCTGACTTTC CASAGSGFDGANVLTF
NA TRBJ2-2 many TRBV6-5 TGTGCCAGCAGTCGGACAAACACCGGGGAGCTGTTTTTT CASSRTNTGELFF
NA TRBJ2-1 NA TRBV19 TGTGCCAGTAGTAATCCGTGGGCAGGAGGACTATTACGGCAGTTCTTC CASSNPWAGGLLRQFF
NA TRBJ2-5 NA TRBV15 TGTGCCACCAGCAGAGTCCCCCAAGAGACCCAGTACTTC CATSRVPQETQYF
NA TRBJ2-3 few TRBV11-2 TGTGCCAGCAGCTTAGATGGTTGGAACATGGTCCCGTCTGATACGCAGTATTTT CASSLDGWNMVPSDTQYF
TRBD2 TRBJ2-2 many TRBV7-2 TGTGCCAGCAGCTTAGGTGGACTAGAGTTAAACACCGGGGAGCTGTTTTTT CASSLGGLELNTGELFF
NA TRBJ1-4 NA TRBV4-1 TGCGCCAGCAGCCATCCGACCAGGGATAGGGAAAAACTGTTTTTT CASSHPTRDREKLFF
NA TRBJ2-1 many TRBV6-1 TGTGCCAGCAGTCCCCGGACGGTAAGCTCCTACAATGAGCAGTTCTTC CASSPRTVSSYNEQFF
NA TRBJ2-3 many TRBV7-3 TGTGCCAGCAGCTTAAAGCCCGTGGCTAGCACAGATACGCAGTATTTT CASSLKPVASTDTQYF
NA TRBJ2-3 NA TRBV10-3 TGTGCCATCAGTGATGCTGACAGAAAAATCACAGATACGCAGTATTTT CAISDADRKITDTQYF
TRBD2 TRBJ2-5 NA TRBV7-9 TGTGCCAACAGCTCCGGGACTACAGTCGTCCAAGAGACCCAGTACTTC CANSSGTTVVQETQYF
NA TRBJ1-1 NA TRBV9 TGTGCCAGCAGCGTAGGGTCAGGGCCTAACACTGAAGCTTTCTTT CASSVGSGPNTEAFF
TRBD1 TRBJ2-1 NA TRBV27 TGTGCCAGCAGTCCACTCTCCGGACAGGGGGCCTACAATGAGCAGTTCTTC CASSPLSGQGAYNEQFF
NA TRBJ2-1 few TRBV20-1 TGCAGTGCTAGGGGGGGTCTTAGCTCCTACAATGAGCAGTTCTTC CSARGGLSSYNEQFF
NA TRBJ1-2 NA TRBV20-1 TGCAGTGCTAGTACTGAATATGGCTACACCTTC CSASTEYGYTF
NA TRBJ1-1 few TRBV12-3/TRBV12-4 TGTGCCAGCAGCCCAGAACTCACTGAAGCTTTCTTT CASSPELTEAFF
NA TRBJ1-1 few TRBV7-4 TGTGCCAGCAGCTCATCTTATACACTGAACACTGAAGCTTTCTTT CASSSSYTLNTEAFF
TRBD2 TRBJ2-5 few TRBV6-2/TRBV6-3 TGTGCCAGCAGTTGGCGACTAGCGGAGACCCAGTACTTC CASSWRLAETQYF